The 3 T cell receptor beta chains given below trace back to one sample, sequenced in a study of OX40 agonist ivuxolimab in advanced cancers. The data were produced by immunoSEQ multiplex PCR, yet TCRdb's version contains in-frame clones alone and is incomplete. The table includes fewer than 70,000 clones, around 86% detected once. The sequenced sample was CD4+ or CD8+ T cells sorted from blood, obtained in a trial of the OX40 agonist ivuxolimab. Receptors originate from an adult with an advanced solid tumor such as melanoma, head and neck, liver or kidney cancer.

CDR3 sequence: CASSRGIDSYEQYF. The CDR3 DNA follows: TGCGCCAGCAGCCGGGGGATAGACAGCTACGAGCAGTACTTC. The V and J genes are TRBV5-1 and TRBJ2-7; D possibly corresponds to TRBD2 (6 bases). Germline values: CDR1 SGHRS, CDR2 YFSETQ. V lost 4 bases, J lost 3 bases, and 14 bases lay in between. There are 14 residues in the CDR3.

The chain combines TRBV6-1 with TRBJ1-2; D unresolved. This CDR3 contains 12 residues. V lost 5 bases, J lost 2 bases, and 6 bases lay in between. Germline assignment: CDR1 MNHNS and CDR2 SASEGT. The CDR3 region has the DNA TGTGCCAGCAGTAGGTTGAACTATGGCTACACCTTC. It specifies CASSRLNYGYTF.

The rearrangement uses TRBV2 and TRBJ2-2, with D unresolved. V was clipped by 6 bases and J by 2 bases, with 7 bases between them. Looked up from germline, CDR1 is SNHLY and CDR2 is FYNNEI. This CDR3 is 13 amino acids long. The CDR3 DNA sequence: TGTGCCAGCAGGGCCAGAAACACCGGGGAGCTGTTTTTT. Its translation is CASRARNTGELFF.